Sequencing of this T cell receptor beta chain was carried out in a study of CXCR3-negative and CXCR3-positive naive CD8 T cells. Study-level points and caveats: Cryopreserved cells partially lost CXCR3 expression, and fresh PBMCs were used in most assays. Similar TRBV-TRBJ usage was seen in naive cells (both CXCR3-negative and CXCR3-positive), but memory cells differed.

Concerning this clonotype itself: Its antigen remains unknown.

The method, 5' RACE with UMI labels, was used to prepare the TRB cDNA libraries. TCRdb reanalyzed the 5' RACE reads, giving one entry per CDR3 protein sequence and no DNA. The sample includes over 80,000 distinct CDR3 sequences. Germline V lookup: CDR1 SGHAT, CDR2 FQNNGV. This CDR3 is 15 amino acids long. V and J are TRBV11-2 and TRBJ2-7; as DNA is missing, the TRBD2 call by TCRdb cannot be tested. The TCR originated in a human donor in good health. Some clones in this sample may be carry-over from other donors' samples. The sample comprised naive CXCR3- CD8+ T cells from blood. As to subset: CD45RO-CCR7+CD27+CD95- naive CD8+ T cells lacking CXCR3 (TNR3-). The CDR3 is CASSLAPAGDYEQYF. Filled out from reference TRBV11-2 and TRBJ2-7, the complete variable domain reads EAGVAQSPRYKIIEKRQSVAFWCNPISGHATLYWYQQILGQGPKLLIQFQNNGVVDDSQLPKDRFSAERLKGVDSTLKIQPAKLEDSAVYLCASSLAPAGDYEQYFGPGTRLTVT.